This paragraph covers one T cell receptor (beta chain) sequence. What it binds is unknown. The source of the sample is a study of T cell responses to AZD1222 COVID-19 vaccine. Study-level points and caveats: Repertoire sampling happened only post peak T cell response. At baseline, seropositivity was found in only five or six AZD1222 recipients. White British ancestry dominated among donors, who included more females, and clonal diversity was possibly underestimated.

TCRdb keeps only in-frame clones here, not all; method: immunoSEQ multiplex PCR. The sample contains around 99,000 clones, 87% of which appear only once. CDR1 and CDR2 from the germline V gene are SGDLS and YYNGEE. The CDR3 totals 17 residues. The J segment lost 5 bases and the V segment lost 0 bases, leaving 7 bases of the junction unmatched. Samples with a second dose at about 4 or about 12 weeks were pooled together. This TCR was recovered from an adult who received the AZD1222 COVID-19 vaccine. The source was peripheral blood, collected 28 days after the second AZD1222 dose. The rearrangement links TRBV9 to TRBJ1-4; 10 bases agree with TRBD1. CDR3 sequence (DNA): TGTGCCAGCAGCGTAGGGGACAGGGGAACGTGGAATGAAAAACTGTTTTTT. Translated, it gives CASSVGDRGTWNEKLFF.